The clone carrying this T cell receptor (beta chain) has just a few counts. Under the authors' procedure: Amplifying reference gene primers gave estimates of nucleated cell counts. Only in-frame clones appear in the TCRdb table, and some are missing; sequencing was by immunoSEQ multiplex PCR. The V and J calls and clone size were taken over from that table, and D and trimming were inferred from the DNA. The sample consists of around 250,000 clones, 83% of them appearing once. The data are from a study of blood T cell repertoires in COVID-19. For the study at large: Sites in the United States, Italy and Spain provided acute and convalescent COVID-19 samples. T cells, B-cell-depleted T cells, or PBMCs supplied cDNA or gDNA.

Germline V gene sequence: CDR1 LGHDT, CDR2 YNNKEL (reference sequence). The V gene lost 2 bases and the J gene lost 3 bases, with 10 bases spanning the gap. The length of the CDR3 is 14 residues. The clonotype was recovered from a middle-aged man with active or convalescent COVID-19. The chain joins TRBV3-1 (or the pseudogene TRBV3-2) to TRBJ1-2; TRBD1 might be the D (5 bases). Sequenced material: peripheral blood. CDR3 in amino acids: CASSQQGIHYGYTF. In nucleotides, the CDR3 is TGTGCCAGCAGCCAACAGGGAATCCACTATGGCTACACCTTC.